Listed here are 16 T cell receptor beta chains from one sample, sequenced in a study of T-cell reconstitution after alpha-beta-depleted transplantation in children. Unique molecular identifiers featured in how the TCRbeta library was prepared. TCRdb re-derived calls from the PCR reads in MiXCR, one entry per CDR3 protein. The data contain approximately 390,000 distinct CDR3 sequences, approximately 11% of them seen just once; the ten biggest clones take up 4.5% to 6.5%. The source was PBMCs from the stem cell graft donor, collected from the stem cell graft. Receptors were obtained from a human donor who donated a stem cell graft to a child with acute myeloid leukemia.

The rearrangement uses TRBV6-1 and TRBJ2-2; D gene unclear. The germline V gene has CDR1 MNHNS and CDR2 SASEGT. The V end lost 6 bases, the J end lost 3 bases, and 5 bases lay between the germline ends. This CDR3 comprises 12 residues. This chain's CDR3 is CASRKDTGELFF. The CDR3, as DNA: TGTGCCAGCAGGAAGGACACCGGGGAGCTGTTTTTT.

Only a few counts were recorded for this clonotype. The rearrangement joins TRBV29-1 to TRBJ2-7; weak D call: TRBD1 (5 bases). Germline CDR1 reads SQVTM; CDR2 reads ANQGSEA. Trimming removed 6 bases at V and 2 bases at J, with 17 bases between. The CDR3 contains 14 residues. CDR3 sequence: CSVARSDIAYEQYF. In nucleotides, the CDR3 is TGCAGCGTGGCGCGATCGGACATCGCCTACGAGCAGTACTTC.

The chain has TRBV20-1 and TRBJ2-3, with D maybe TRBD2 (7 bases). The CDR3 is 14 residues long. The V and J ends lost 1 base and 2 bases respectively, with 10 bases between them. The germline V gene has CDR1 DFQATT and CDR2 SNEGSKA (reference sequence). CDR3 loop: CSARAGGYTDTQYF. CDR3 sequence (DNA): TGCAGTGCTAGAGCGGGGGGCTACACAGATACGCAGTATTTT.

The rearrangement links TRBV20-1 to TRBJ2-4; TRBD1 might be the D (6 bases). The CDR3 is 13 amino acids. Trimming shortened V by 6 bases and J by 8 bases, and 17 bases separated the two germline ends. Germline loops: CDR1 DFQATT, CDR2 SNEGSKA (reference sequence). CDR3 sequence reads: CSAQSQGSDIQYF. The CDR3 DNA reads TGCAGTGCGCAGTCACAGGGTTCTGACATTCAGTACTTC.

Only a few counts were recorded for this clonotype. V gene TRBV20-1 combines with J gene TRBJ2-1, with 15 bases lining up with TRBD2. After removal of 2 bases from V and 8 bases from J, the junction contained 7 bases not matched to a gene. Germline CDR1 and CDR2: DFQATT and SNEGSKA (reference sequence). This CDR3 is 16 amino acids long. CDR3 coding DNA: TGCAGTGCTAGATCGCCGGGACTAGCGGGAGGAGATGAGCAGTTCTTC. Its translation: CSARSPGLAGGDEQFF.

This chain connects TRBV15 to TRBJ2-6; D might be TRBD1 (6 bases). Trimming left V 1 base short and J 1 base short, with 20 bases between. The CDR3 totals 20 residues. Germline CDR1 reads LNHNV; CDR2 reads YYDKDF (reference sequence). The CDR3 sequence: CATSRVGTGLRFSGANVLTF. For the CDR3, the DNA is TGTGCCACCAGCAGAGTGGGTACAGGGTTGAGATTTTCTGGGGCCAACGTCCTGACTTTC.

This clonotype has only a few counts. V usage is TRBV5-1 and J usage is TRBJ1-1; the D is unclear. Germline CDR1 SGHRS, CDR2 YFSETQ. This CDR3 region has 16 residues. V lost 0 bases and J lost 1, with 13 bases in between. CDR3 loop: CASSLDTPMGNTEAFF. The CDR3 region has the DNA TGCGCCAGCAGCTTGGACACACCCATGGGGAACACTGAAGCTTTCTTT. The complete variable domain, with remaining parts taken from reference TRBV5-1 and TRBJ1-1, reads KAGVTQTPRYLIKTRGQQVTLSCSPISGHRSVSWYQQTPGQGLQFLFEYFSETQRNKGNFPGRFSGRQFSNSRSEMNVSTLELGDSALYLCASSLDTPMGNTEAFFGQGTRLTVV.

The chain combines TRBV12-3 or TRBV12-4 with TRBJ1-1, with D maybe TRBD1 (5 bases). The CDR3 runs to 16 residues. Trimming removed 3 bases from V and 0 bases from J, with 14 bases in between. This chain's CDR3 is CASSFWGNNMNTEAFF. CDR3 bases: TGTGCCAGCAGTTTTTGGGGGAATAACATGAACACTGAAGCTTTCTTT.

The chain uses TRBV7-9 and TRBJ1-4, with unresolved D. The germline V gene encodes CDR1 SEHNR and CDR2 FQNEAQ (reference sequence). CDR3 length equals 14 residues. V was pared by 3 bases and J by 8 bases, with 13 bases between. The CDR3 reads CASSFISEAEKLFF. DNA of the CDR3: TGTGCCAGCAGCTTTATCTCGGAGGCCGAAAAACTGTTTTTT. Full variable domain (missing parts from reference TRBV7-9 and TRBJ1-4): DTGVSQNPRHKITKRGQNVTFRCDPISEHNRLYWYRQTLGQGPEFLTYFQNEAQLEKSRLLSDRFSAERPKGSFSTLEIQRTEQGDSAMYLCASSFISEAEKLFFGSGTQLSVL.

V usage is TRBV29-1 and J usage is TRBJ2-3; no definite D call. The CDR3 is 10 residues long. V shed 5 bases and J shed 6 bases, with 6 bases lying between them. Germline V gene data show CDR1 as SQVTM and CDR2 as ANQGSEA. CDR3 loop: CSVRADTQYF. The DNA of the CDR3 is TGCAGCGTTAGGGCCGATACGCAGTATTTT.

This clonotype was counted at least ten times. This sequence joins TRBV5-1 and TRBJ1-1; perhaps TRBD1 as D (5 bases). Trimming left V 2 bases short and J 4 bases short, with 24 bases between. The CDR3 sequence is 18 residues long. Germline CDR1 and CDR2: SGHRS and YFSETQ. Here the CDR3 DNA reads TGCGCCAGCAGCTTTCTCAGGGCCAGTGGAGCGGTGACCACTGAAGCTTTCTTT. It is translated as CASSFLRASGAVTTEAFF.

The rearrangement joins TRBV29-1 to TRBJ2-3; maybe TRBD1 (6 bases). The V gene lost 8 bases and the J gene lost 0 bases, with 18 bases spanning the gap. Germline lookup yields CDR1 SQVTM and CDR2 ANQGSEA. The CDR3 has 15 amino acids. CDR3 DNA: TGCAGCACCTCCCTCGGACAGTCTAGCACAGATACGCAGTATTTT. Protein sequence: CSTSLGQSSTDTQYF.

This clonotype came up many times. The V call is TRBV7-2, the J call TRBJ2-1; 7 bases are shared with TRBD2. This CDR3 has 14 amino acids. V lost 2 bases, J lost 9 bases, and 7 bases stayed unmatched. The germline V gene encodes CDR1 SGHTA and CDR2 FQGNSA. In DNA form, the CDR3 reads TGTGCCAGCAGCTTAACGACTAGCTGGGGTGAGCAGTTCTTC. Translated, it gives CASSLTTSWGEQFF.

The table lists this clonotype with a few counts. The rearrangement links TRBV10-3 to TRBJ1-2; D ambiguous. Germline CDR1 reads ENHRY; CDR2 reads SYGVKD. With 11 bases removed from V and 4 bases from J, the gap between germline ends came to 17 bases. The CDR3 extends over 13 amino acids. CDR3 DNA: TGTGCCGTCCGGCGCGATGAAATCTATGGCTACACCTTC. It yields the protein CAVRRDEIYGYTF.

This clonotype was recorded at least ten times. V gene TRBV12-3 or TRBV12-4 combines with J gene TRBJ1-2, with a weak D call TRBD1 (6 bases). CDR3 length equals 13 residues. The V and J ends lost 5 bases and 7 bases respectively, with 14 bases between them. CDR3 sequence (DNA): TGTGCCAGCAGTCCAAGGGGGGATGGTGGCTACACCTTC. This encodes CASSPRGDGGYTF.

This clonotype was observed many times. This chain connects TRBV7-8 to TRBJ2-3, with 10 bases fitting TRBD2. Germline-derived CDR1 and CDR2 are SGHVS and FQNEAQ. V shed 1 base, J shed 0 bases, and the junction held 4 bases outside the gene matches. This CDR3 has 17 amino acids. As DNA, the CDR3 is TGTGCCAGCAGCTTAGTTAGCGGGAGGATTAGCACAGATACGCAGTATTTT. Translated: CASSLVSGRISTDTQYF.